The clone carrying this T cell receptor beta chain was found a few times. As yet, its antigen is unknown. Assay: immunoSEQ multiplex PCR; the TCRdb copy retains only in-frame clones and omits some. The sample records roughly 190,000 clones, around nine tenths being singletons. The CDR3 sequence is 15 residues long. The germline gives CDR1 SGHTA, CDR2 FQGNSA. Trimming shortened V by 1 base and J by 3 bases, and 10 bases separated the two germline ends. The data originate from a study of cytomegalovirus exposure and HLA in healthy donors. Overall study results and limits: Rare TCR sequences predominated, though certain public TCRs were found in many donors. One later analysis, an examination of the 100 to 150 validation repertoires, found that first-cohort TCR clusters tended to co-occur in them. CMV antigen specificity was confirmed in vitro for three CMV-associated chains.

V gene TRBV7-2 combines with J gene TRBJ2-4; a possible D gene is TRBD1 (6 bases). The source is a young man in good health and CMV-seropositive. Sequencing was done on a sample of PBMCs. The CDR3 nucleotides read TGTGCCAGCAGCTTAGACAGGGTGGACAAAAACATTCAGTACTTC. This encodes CASSLDRVDKNIQYF.